Following are 15 T cell receptor beta chains from one sample sequenced in a study of post-analysis software for immune sequencing data. Study observations and caveats: In patients, TRBV5-6, TRBV5-1 and TRBV20-1 belonged to five or six TRBV segments found more frequently than in controls.

TCR beta cDNA libraries had unique molecular identifiers. One entry per CDR3 protein results from TCRdb running MiXCR on the PCR reads. The sample lists approximately 660,000 distinct CDR3 sequences; around 64% were seen once. These receptors have no identified antigens. Sequences were obtained from blood. The source of these receptors is a girl aged 2-10 years with multiple sclerosis.

This chain uses TRBV12-3 or TRBV12-4 with TRBJ2-7; D unclear. The CDR3 runs to 12 residues. Deletions cut 6 bases from V and 5 bases from J, with 11 bases between. The CDR3 nucleotides are TGTGCCAGCAGCGGAGACTGGAACGAGCAGTACTTC. Translating it yields CASSGDWNEQYF.

The rearrangement links TRBV24-1 to TRBJ2-1; possible D gene TRBD2, 5 bases. This CDR3 is built from 15 residues. The germline V and J ends were trimmed by 3 bases and 3 bases, with 11 bases remaining between them. Germline CDR1 reads KGHDR; CDR2 reads SFDVKD. The CDR3 DNA reads as TGTGCCACCAGTGATAAGAGGGAAAACTACAATGAGCAGTTCTTC. Translation gives CATSDKRENYNEQFF.

This chain joins TRBV7-2 and TRBJ1-4, with D possibly TRBD1 on 5 matching bases. CDR3 length equals 15 residues. Germline V gene sequence: CDR1 SGHTA, CDR2 FQGNSA. Trimming took 3 bases from V and 7 from J, leaving 15 bases between them. Written as DNA, the CDR3 is TGTGCCAGCAGCTTCGTGAGGGGTGGAGGTGAAAAACTGTTTTTT. This translates into CASSFVRGGGEKLFF.

The rearrangement uses TRBV7-9 and TRBJ2-2, with D possibly TRBD2 on 6 matching bases. CDR3 length: 15 amino acids. The V and J ends lost 3 bases and 4 bases respectively, with 12 bases between them. The germline gives CDR1 SEHNR, CDR2 FQNEAQ (reference sequence). The CDR3 spells CASSFGSGVTGELFF. In nucleotides, the CDR3 is TGTGCCAGCAGCTTTGGTAGCGGAGTCACCGGGGAGCTGTTTTTT.

The V gene is TRBV7-9, the J gene TRBJ2-5; tentatively, D is TRBD1 or TRBD2 (6 bases each). The CDR3 length is 15 residues. Trimming left V 5 bases short and J 4 bases short, with 17 bases between. Germline CDR1 is SEHNR and CDR2 is FQNEAQ (reference sequence). The CDR3 sequence is CASSQGLERVETQYF. Written as DNA, the CDR3 is TGTGCCAGCAGCCAGGGGCTGGAGCGGGTAGAGACCCAGTACTTC.

The chain recombines TRBV14 with TRBJ2-7; 8 bases agree with TRBD1. Germline V gene sequence: CDR1 SGHDN, CDR2 FVKESK. The CDR3 sequence is 15 residues long. Trimming at V came to 3 bases and at J to 0 bases, leaving 4 bases not matched to a gene. The CDR3 bases are TGTGCCAGCAGCCACAGGGGGCAAAGCTCCTACGAGCAGTACTTC. This codes for CASSHRGQSSYEQYF.

This clonotype was found many times. V and J are TRBV4-2 and TRBJ2-3; D is unresolved. Germline values: CDR1 LGHNA, CDR2 YNFKEQ. The CDR3 is made up of 12 amino acids. Trimming removed 0 bases at V and 6 bases at J, with 4 bases between. CDR3 residues: CASSQETDTQYF. In nucleotides, the CDR3 is TGTGCCAGCAGCCAAGAAACGGATACGCAGTATTTT.

A few counts support this clonotype. The V gene is TRBV5-1, the J gene TRBJ1-6; a weak D match, TRBD1 (6 bases). Trimming took off 0 bases at V and 7 bases at J, with 11 bases between the two ends. The length of the CDR3 is 15 residues. Germline V lookup: CDR1 SGHRS, CDR2 YFSETQ. CDR3 amino acids: CASSLGQAENSPLHF. CDR3 nucleotide sequence: TGCGCCAGCAGCTTGGGACAGGCGGAGAATTCACCCCTCCACTTT.

The chain links TRBV4-1 to TRBJ1-5; the D gene is possibly TRBD1 (5 bases). V was pared by 3 bases and J by 3 bases, with 12 bases between. The CDR3 is 15 residues long. In germline, CDR1 is MGHRA, CDR2 YSYEKL. The CDR3 DNA reads TGCGCCAGCAGCCAGGATCCAGGGATCAATCAGCCCCAGCATTTT. This sequence encodes CASSQDPGINQPQHF.

The chain is built from TRBV25-1 and TRBJ2-1; tentative D call: TRBD1 (6 bases). Germline values: CDR1 MGHDK, CDR2 SYGVNS. The CDR3 totals 16 residues. With 1 base removed from V and 6 bases from J, the gap between germline ends came to 16 bases. For the CDR3, the DNA is TGTGCCAGCAGTGAATCCCGCAGGGGATCTTTCAATGAGCAGTTCTTC. Translated, it gives CASSESRRGSFNEQFF.

V and J are TRBV20-1 and TRBJ2-1; 11 bases are shared with TRBD2. The germline V gene encodes CDR1 DFQATT and CDR2 SNEGSKA (reference sequence). V shed 2 bases and J 3 bases; nucleotides not matched to a gene: 3. This CDR3 spans 15 amino acids. CDR3 loop: CSARQTSGVYNEQFF. For the CDR3, the DNA is TGCAGTGCTAGACAGACTAGCGGGGTCTACAATGAGCAGTTCTTC.

This clonotype was recorded a few times. CDR3 DNA sequence: TGCGCCAGCAGCCGAGGACTAGCGGCCTCCTACAATGAGCAGTTCTTC. Translated: CASSRGLAASYNEQFF. The chain uses TRBV4-1 and TRBJ2-1, with 10 positions matching TRBD2. Germline V gene sequence: CDR1 MGHRA, CDR2 YSYEKL. V was clipped by 4 bases and J by 0 bases; unmatched bases: 3. CDR3 size: 16 residues.

The CDR3 sequence is CASSVDTSGGAYNEQFF. The CDR3 DNA is TGTGCCAGCAGCGTCGATACTAGCGGGGGGGCCTACAATGAGCAGTTCTTC. The rearrangement links TRBV9 to TRBJ2-1; 13 bases are shared with TRBD2. This CDR3 spans 17 amino acids. Germline V gives CDR1 SGDLS, CDR2 YYNGEE. V lost 2 bases, J lost 2 bases, and 4 bases stayed unmatched.

The CDR3 reads CASSQRDTPTDTQYF. The CDR3, as DNA: TGCGCCAGCAGCCAACGGGACACCCCCACAGATACGCAGTATTTT. This chain links TRBV4-3 with TRBJ2-3, with a possible D match to TRBD1 (6 bases). The CDR3 loop spans 15 amino acids. V lost 2 bases and J 2 bases, leaving 11 bases between the germline ends. CDR1 LGHNA and CDR2 YSLEER come from the germline V gene.

J is TRBJ2-5 and V is TRBV25-1; 9 bases agree with TRBD1. V lost 5 bases and J lost 3; bases outside the gene matches: 4. This CDR3 is 14 amino acids long. Looked up from germline, CDR1 is MGHDK and CDR2 is SYGVNS. DNA for the CDR3: TGTGCCAGCAGTTTCCGGGACAGGGAAGAGACCCAGTACTTC. It translates to CASSFRDREETQYF.